The 22 T cell receptor beta chains reported below all come from one sample, sequenced in a study of blood T cell repertoires in COVID-19. Sequenced by immunoSEQ multiplex PCR; TCRdb stores in-frame clones only, minus some. The sample includes about 300,000 clones, around 88% of them seen just once. The sequencing input was peripheral blood. The receptors originated from a woman younger than 45 who had recovered from COVID-19.

This sequence joins TRBV7-2 and TRBJ2-3; the D gene is possibly TRBD2 (6 bases). V dropped 5 bases and J dropped 4 bases, with 16 bases sitting between them. Germline loops: CDR1 SGHTA, CDR2 FQGNSA. The CDR3 covers 15 residues. CDR3 region: CASSPHLGGADTQYF. The CDR3 bases are TGTGCCAGCAGCCCACACCTCGGCGGGGCAGATACGCAGTATTTT. The full variable domain, its missing parts supplied by reference TRBV7-2 and TRBJ2-3, is GAGVSQSPSNKVTEKGKDVELRCDPISGHTALYWYRQSLGQGLEFLIYFQGNSAPDKSGLPSDRFSAERTGGSVSTLTIQRTQQEDSAVYLCASSPHLGGADTQYFGPGTRLTVL.

This rearrangement joins TRBV4-1 to TRBJ1-1; D gene uncertain. The V end was cut by 1 base, the J end by 2 bases, with 11 bases between. There are 15 residues in the CDR3. Germline V gene data show CDR1 as MGHRA and CDR2 as YSYEKL. CDR3 DNA sequence: TGCGCCAGCAGCCAAGTAATAGGAGTCAACACTGAAGCTTTCTTT. This gives the protein CASSQVIGVNTEAFF.

CDR3 in amino acids: CASSFGLDLDTQYF. DNA of the CDR3: TGTGCCAGCAGCTTCGGACTAGACCTTGATACGCAGTATTTT. The chain recombines TRBV5-4 with TRBJ2-3; 7 bases agree with TRBD2. This CDR3 spans 14 amino acids. Losses at the gene ends were 2 bases for V and 6 bases for J; bases not matched to a gene: 6. Germline assignment: CDR1 SGHNT and CDR2 YYREEE (reference sequence).

This chain joins TRBV6-1 and TRBJ2-7, with TRBD1 as a possible D gene (6 bases). The germline V gene has CDR1 MNHNS and CDR2 SASEGT. This CDR3 comprises 15 residues. V was trimmed by 1 base and J by 1 base, leaving 11 bases between them. As DNA, the CDR3 is TGTGCCAGCAGTGAAGTCGGGACAAATTCCTACGAGCAGTACTTC. Its protein is CASSEVGTNSYEQYF.

The chain is built from TRBV7-2 and TRBJ2-5; 10 nucleotides line up with TRBD2. The CDR3 consists of 14 residues. Germline V lookup: CDR1 SGHTA, CDR2 FQGNSA. J gave up 4 bases and V 7 bases, and 6 bases lay outside the gene matches. In DNA, the CDR3 is TGTGCCAGCACCGGGGGACTAGCGAGAGAGACCCAGTACTTC. Its translation is CASTGGLARETQYF.

The chain carries TRBV7-2 and TRBJ2-4, with no clear D. Trimming shortened V by 4 bases and J by 0 bases, and 13 bases separated the two germline ends. There are 16 residues in the CDR3. CDR1 is SGHTA, CDR2 FQGNSA, per germline. CDR3 bases: TGTGCCAGCAGCTCCGAGATAAATCTAGCCAAAAACATTCAGTACTTC. This translates into CASSSEINLAKNIQYF.

This clone came up once. The V gene is TRBV6-5, the J gene TRBJ1-2, with D hard to call. This CDR3 region has 14 residues. Trimming stripped 8 bases from V and 5 bases from J, with 18 bases between. CDR1 is MNHEY and CDR2 is SVGAGI in the germline V gene. The CDR3 DNA follows: TGTGCCAGCCGCGAGGGAGGCAGTCAATATGGCTACACCTTC. This gives the protein CASREGGSQYGYTF.

The chain recombines TRBV7-2 with TRBJ2-3; D perhaps matches TRBD2 (7 bases). CDR1 is SGHTA, CDR2 FQGNSA, per germline. CDR3 length: 16 amino acids. The V end was cut by 0 bases, the J end by 5 bases, with 15 bases between. The CDR3 sequence: CASSLAGGGRGDTQYF. In DNA form, the CDR3 reads TGTGCCAGCAGCTTAGCGGGCGGGGGCCGGGGAGATACGCAGTATTTT.

This sequence joins TRBV6-1 and TRBJ1-2; D is possibly TRBD1 (6 bases). This CDR3 contains 13 residues. CDR1 is MNHNS and CDR2 is SASEGT in the germline V gene. V gave up 1 base and J gave up 5 bases, with 8 bases separating them. This CDR3 reads CASSEVGGYGYTF. The CDR3, as DNA: TGTGCCAGCAGTGAAGTAGGGGGATATGGCTACACCTTC.

The V and J genes are TRBV5-1 and TRBJ2-3, with D maybe TRBD1 (6 bases). The V and J ends lost 3 bases and 7 bases respectively, with 18 bases between them. The CDR3 is 15 residues long. Germline CDR1 reads SGHRS; CDR2 reads YFSETQ. The CDR3 is CASSWALDRVNTQYF. CDR3 bases: TGCGCCAGCAGCTGGGCCCTGGACAGAGTAAATACGCAGTATTTT. Supplemented by reference TRBV5-1 and TRBJ2-3, the full variable domain reads KAGVTQTPRYLIKTRGQQVTLSCSPISGHRSVSWYQQTPGQGLQFLFEYFSETQRNKGNFPGRFSGRQFSNSRSEMNVSTLELGDSALYLCASSWALDRVNTQYFGPGTRLTVL.

The chain links TRBV5-4 to TRBJ2-7; D is possibly TRBD2 (6 bases). V lost 3 bases and J lost 2, with 15 bases in between. This CDR3 region has 15 residues. Looked up from germline, CDR1 is SGHNT and CDR2 is YYREEE (reference sequence). The DNA of the CDR3 is TGTGCCAGCAGCTCATCGGGGTCTAGCGCCTACGAGCAGTACTTC. Protein: CASSSSGSSAYEQYF.

DNA for the CDR3: TGTGCCAGCAGCTTAAGAACAGGGGCAGACGACGAGCAGTACTTC. As protein: CASSLRTGADDEQYF. The J gene is TRBJ2-7, the V gene TRBV7-2; 7 bases match TRBD1. The V gene's germline CDR1 is SGHTA and CDR2 FQGNSA. With 2 bases clipped from V and 5 bases from J, the junction kept 9 bases outside the gene matches. CDR3 length: 15 residues.

The V gene is TRBV4-1, the J gene TRBJ2-7, with D tentatively TRBD1 (5 bases). Germline values: CDR1 MGHRA, CDR2 YSYEKL. There are 15 residues in the CDR3. Trimming removed 3 bases at V and 7 bases at J, with 19 bases between. CDR3 sequence (DNA): TGCGCCAGCAGCCAGCAGGGTCTGGGGCGGTCGGAGCAGTACTTC. Its protein product is CASSQQGLGRSEQYF.

The V and J genes are TRBV4-1 and TRBJ2-7, with a possible D match to TRBD1 (6 bases). The V gene lost 0 bases and the J gene lost 2 bases, with 11 bases spanning the gap. CDR1 and CDR2 (germline): MGHRA, YSYEKL. The CDR3 spans 15 residues. The CDR3, as DNA: TGCGCCAGCAGCCAAGATCCCGGACAGACCTACGAGCAGTACTTC. Translating gives CASSQDPGQTYEQYF.

The chain couples TRBV29-1 to TRBJ1-3; D gene uncertain. There are 13 residues in the CDR3. Germline V CDR1 and CDR2: SQVTM, ANQGSEA. V lost 4 bases, J lost 0 bases, and 7 bases lay in between. The DNA for the CDR3 is TGCAGCGTTGTACAGAGCTCTGGAAACACCATATATTTT. As protein: CSVVQSSGNTIYF.

This clone was recorded a few times. The chain couples TRBV10-2 to TRBJ1-6; D not certain. The V and J ends lost 8 bases and 7 bases respectively, with 12 bases between them. The germline gives CDR1 WSHSY, CDR2 SAAADI. The CDR3 totals 13 residues. CDR3 loop: CASSDGLNSPLHF. The CDR3, as DNA: TGCGCCAGCTCCGACGGACTCAATTCACCCCTCCACTTT.

DNA for the CDR3: TGTGCCAGCAGCCTTGGACAGGGAGATCCCCATTTT. Translated: CASSLGQGDPHF. The rearrangement joins TRBV12-3 or TRBV12-4 to TRBJ1-5; 8 bases are a match to TRBD1. V lost 6 bases and J lost 16; bases outside the gene matches: 11. CDR3 length equals 12 residues.

The chain links TRBV5-1 to TRBJ2-5, with D unclear. Trimming left V 1 base short and J 1 base short, with 8 bases between. The CDR3 is 14 residues long. CDR1 SGHRS and CDR2 YFSETQ come from the germline V gene. The DNA for the CDR3 is TGCGCCAGCAGCTTGAGCACCCCCCAAGAGACCCAGTACTTC. Its translation is CASSLSTPQETQYF.

The chain is built from TRBV28 and TRBJ2-7; no definite D call. Germline lookup yields CDR1 MDHEN and CDR2 SYDVKM. Trimming shortened V by 2 bases and J by 2 bases, and 10 bases separated the two germline ends. This CDR3 spans 14 amino acids. CDR3 nucleotides: TGTGCCAGCAGTTTAGGCGGTACCCCCTACGAGCAGTACTTC. Its translation is CASSLGGTPYEQYF.

CDR3 nucleotide sequence: TGTGCCAGCTCACACCGACAGTCCTCCTACGAGCAGTACTTC. Translation gives CASSHRQSSYEQYF. V is TRBV18 and J is TRBJ2-7, with a weak D call TRBD1 (5 bases). V shed 4 bases and J shed 0 bases, with 10 bases lying between them. This CDR3 comprises 14 residues. CDR1 is KGHSH and CDR2 is LQKENI in the germline V gene.

This chain joins TRBV28 and TRBJ1-2, with 7 nucleotides matching TRBD1. The V gene end was trimmed by 5 bases and the J gene end by 6 bases; junction bases not matched to a gene: 3. The CDR3 is 12 residues long. Looked up from germline, CDR1 is MDHEN and CDR2 is SYDVKM. CDR3 sequence: CASSRGGNGYTF. The CDR3 region has the DNA TGTGCCAGCAGTCGAGGGGGCAATGGCTACACCTTC.

CDR3 loop: CASSLSAGGEQYF. CDR3 coding DNA: TGTGCCAGCAGTTTATCGGCAGGAGGCGAGCAGTACTTC. The rearrangement joins TRBV28 to TRBJ2-7; D possibly corresponds to TRBD2 (5 bases). V was pared by 1 base and J by 6 bases, with 10 bases between. Germline V gene lookup returns CDR1 MDHEN and CDR2 SYDVKM. This CDR3 has 13 amino acids.